A single sample is the source of the 8 T cell receptor beta chains below, sequenced in a study of T cells in women clearing cervical HPV infection. Method: immunoSEQ multiplex PCR; TCRdb's copy keeps in-frame clones and lacks some. This sample's table reports some 39,000 clones. The source material was blood buffy coat. The receptors here all came from a woman aged 18-70 years with a cervical HPV16 infection that either progressed to CIN3+ or cleared (not recorded which).

With regard to this clone: The junction departs from the called germline gene at one end, perhaps through a read error. The read ends 3 residues early relative to the CDR3; the germline J gene fills the gap. The genes are TRBV7-9 and TRBJ2-7, with D unclear. The CDR3 has 11 amino acids. Germline V gene lookup returns CDR1 SEHNR and CDR2 FQNEAQ (reference sequence). CDR3 DNA (partial): TGTACCAGCAGTCAGGCCTACGAG. It yields the protein CTSSQAYE. The complete CDR3 reads CTSSQAYEQYF.

On this clone itself: The CDR3 is cut off 3 residues early in the read; its end comes from the germline J gene. This chain links TRBV5-1 with TRBJ2-7, with D maybe TRBD1 (6 bases). The germline V gene encodes CDR1 SGHRS and CDR2 YFSETQ. The CDR3 runs 14 residues. V gave up 2 bases and J gave up 2 bases, with 11 bases separating them. The CDR3 sequence: CASSFGTNTYEQYF. The CDR3 bases that were read are TGCGCCAGCAGCTTCGGGACAAATACCTACGAG.

As concerns this clone: The CDR3 goes on 3 residues after the read ends, and that part is filled in from the germline J gene. The chain recombines TRBV6-2 or TRBV6-3 with TRBJ1-1; 8 bases are shared with TRBD1. The CDR3 has 15 amino acids. Unmatched junction bases numbered 3, after V lost 0 bases and J lost 3 bases. Germline lookup yields CDR1 MNHEY and CDR2 SVGEGT. CDR3 sequence: CASSYSLTGDTEAFF. The covered CDR3 bases are TGTGCCAGCAGTTACTCCTTGACAGGGGACACTGAA.

As concerns this clone: The read ends 3 residues shy of where the CDR3 ends; the end is completed using the germline J gene. V usage is TRBV19 and J usage is TRBJ1-2; no reliable D call. Deletions cut 7 bases from V and 3 bases from J, with 12 bases between. There are 13 residues in the CDR3. Germline-derived CDR1 and CDR2 are LNHDA and SQIVND (reference sequence). Incomplete CDR3 DNA: TGTGCCAGTACCTATCTAAGGGACTATGGC. Translating it yields CASTYLRDYG. The complete CDR3 reads CASTYLRDYGYTF.

Of note for this clone: The read finishes 3 residues shy of the CDR3 end, and the germline J gene is used to complete it. This chain links TRBV18 with TRBJ2-1, with TRBD2 identical over 8 bases. The germline CDR1 and CDR2 sequences are KGHSH and LQKENI. This CDR3 comprises 15 residues. After removal of 8 bases from V and 5 bases from J, the junction contained 11 bases not matched to a gene. The CDR3 here is CASTPRLALDNEQFF. The part of the CDR3 DNA that was read is TGTGCCAGCACCCCACGACTAGCGCTCGACAATGAG.

Concerning this clone itself: The read finishes 3 residues shy of the CDR3 end, and the germline J gene is used to complete it. The J gene is TRBJ1-3, the V gene TRBV13, with 9 bases aligning to TRBD1. With 5 bases clipped from V and 5 bases from J, the junction kept 4 bases outside the gene matches. Germline CDR1 reads PRHDT; CDR2 reads FYEKMQ (reference sequence). The CDR3 consists of 14 residues. The sequenced CDR3 bases are TGTGCCAGCAGCCAACAGGGGGCAAGAAACACC. Amino acids: CASSQQGARNT. The CDR3 as a whole reads CASSQQGARNTIYF.

As concerns this clone: From the germline J gene comes the end of the CDR3, since the read stops 3 residues before it. This chain links TRBV4-1 with TRBJ1-4, with 9 nucleotides matching TRBD1. CDR1 and CDR2 from the germline V gene are MGHRA and YSYEKL. After removal of 8 bases from V and 5 bases from J, the junction contained 3 bases not matched to a gene. The CDR3 contains 13 residues. The CDR3 reads CASAGTGNEKLFF. The CDR3 DNA, read in part, is TGCGCCAGCGCCGGGACAGGGAATGAAAAA.

Concerning this clone: Read data end 3 residues before the CDR3 end; the end is taken from the germline J gene. This chain uses TRBV5-6 with TRBJ2-5, with D maybe TRBD1 (5 bases). The CDR3 length is 15 residues. Between the trimmed V and J ends, which lost 2 bases and 2 bases, there was a span of 13 bases. In germline, CDR1 is SGHDT, CDR2 YYEEEE. The CDR3 protein is CASSFNRNLQETQYF. Incomplete CDR3 DNA: TGTGCCAGCAGCTTTAACAGGAACCTACAAGAGACC.